This T cell receptor (beta chain) appears in the sequencing data of a study of T cell repertoires in cytomegalovirus infection. Study observations and caveats: Cumulated frequencies of public TCR beta families served to identify carriers of CMV plus the relevant HLA.

In regard to this clonotype: The target antigen is unknown.

In TCRdb, the reads were re-called with MiXCR into one record per CDR3 protein. The sample has fewer than 550,000 distinct CDR3 sequences, around 27% seen once. The germline CDR1 and CDR2 sequences are SNHLY and FYNNEI. CDR3 size: 13 residues. Trimming stripped 2 bases from V and 7 bases from J, with 12 bases between. This chain links TRBV2 with TRBJ2-7; the D gene is possibly TRBD1 (5 bases). Sequencing was done on a sample of PBMCs. The TCR originated in a human donor in good health (CMV status not recorded). Some clones in this sample may be carry-over from other donors' samples. CDR3 in amino acids: CASSETDIMEQYF. The CDR3 nucleotides are TGTGCCAGCAGTGAAACGGACATAATGGAGCAGTACTTC.